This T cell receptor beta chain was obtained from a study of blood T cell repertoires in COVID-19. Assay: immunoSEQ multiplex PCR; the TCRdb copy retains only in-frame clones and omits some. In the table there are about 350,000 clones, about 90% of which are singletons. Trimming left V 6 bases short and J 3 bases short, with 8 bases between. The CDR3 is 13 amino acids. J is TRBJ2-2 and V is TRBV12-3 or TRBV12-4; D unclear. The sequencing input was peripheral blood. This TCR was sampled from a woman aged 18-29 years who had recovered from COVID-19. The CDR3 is CASSQTHTGELFF. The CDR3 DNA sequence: TGTGCCAGCAGCCAGACTCACACCGGGGAGCTGTTTTTT.